This passage covers 29 T cell receptor beta chains from one sample sequenced in a study of blood T cell repertoires in COVID-19. Sequencing was performed with immunoSEQ multiplex PCR; in TCRdb, only in-frame clones are kept and a portion is missing. The repertoire includes some 70,000 clones, around 85% of them detected once, and approximately 9.2% sits in the top ten. Sequenced sample: peripheral blood. These receptors originate from a woman between 45 and 60 years old with acute or convalescent COVID-19.

The V call is TRBV7-3, the J call TRBJ1-1; D unresolved. The CDR3 covers 13 residues. CDR1 is SGHTA and CDR2 is FQGTGA in the germline V gene. V lost 2 bases to trimming and J lost 1 base, with 5 bases between them. This chain's CDR3 is CASSLRRNTEAFF. Written as DNA, the CDR3 is TGTGCCAGCAGCTTACGCAGGAACACTGAAGCTTTCTTT.

The V and J genes are TRBV28 and TRBJ1-2; D call uncertain. The CDR3 runs to 16 residues. V was trimmed by 6 bases and J by 5 bases, leaving 22 bases between them. Germline V lookup: CDR1 MDHEN, CDR2 SYDVKM. CDR3: CASSLNLGGPKYGYTF. In DNA, the CDR3 is TGTGCCAGCAGCCTCAACCTGGGAGGGCCAAAATATGGCTACACCTTC.

With respect to this clone: The same CDR3 can be traced to other DNA sequences in this sample. V usage is TRBV27 and J usage is TRBJ2-7; 11 nucleotides align to TRBD2. V lost 5 bases, J lost 5 bases, and 2 bases stayed unmatched. Germline V gene data show CDR1 as MNHEY and CDR2 as SMNVEV (reference sequence). CDR3 length equals 13 residues. CDR3 amino acids: CASSLTSGNEQYF. The CDR3 DNA follows: TGTGCCAGCAGTCTGACTAGCGGGAACGAGCAGTACTTC.

V gene TRBV6-4 combines with J gene TRBJ1-6; D call uncertain. CDR1 is MRHNA and CDR2 is SNTAGT in the germline V gene. This CDR3 has 14 amino acids. Trimming pared 4 bases from V and 9 bases from J, leaving 13 bases between. The CDR3 DNA reads TGTGCCAGCAGTGCGACAAGGATGGGTTCACCCCTCCACTTT. Protein sequence: CASSATRMGSPLHF.

The sample holds one count of this clone. The chain links TRBV11-2 to TRBJ1-4, with D possibly TRBD1 on 5 matching bases. Trimming stripped 3 bases from V and 7 bases from J, with 12 bases between. The CDR3 totals 14 residues. CDR1 and CDR2 from the germline V gene are SGHAT and FQNNGV. CDR3 loop: CASSLGQGGEKLFF. CDR3 in DNA: TGTGCCAGCAGCTTGGGCCAGGGAGGTGAAAAACTGTTTTTT.

This clone is a singleton in its sample. The chain has TRBV10-1 and TRBJ2-5; 14 nucleotides agree with TRBD2. The germline V gene has CDR1 WNHNN and CDR2 SYGVQD (reference sequence). Losses at the gene ends were 6 bases for V and 5 bases for J; bases not matched to a gene: 8. CDR3 length equals 16 residues. CDR3 protein: CASRETSGRARETQYF. As DNA, the CDR3 is TGCGCCAGCAGGGAGACTAGCGGGAGGGCCCGCGAGACCCAGTACTTC.

V and J are TRBV5-1 and TRBJ2-1; TRBD1 agrees at 9 bases. The germline V gene encodes CDR1 SGHRS and CDR2 YFSETQ. V dropped 5 bases and J dropped 3; count of bases not matched to a gene: 15. This CDR3 has 18 residues. The CDR3 here is CASRAGTGLLEIYNEQFF. CDR3 DNA: TGCGCCAGCAGAGCCGGGACAGGGCTTCTTGAGATCTACAATGAGCAGTTCTTC.

This clone is a singleton in its sample. The chain couples TRBV7-3 to TRBJ2-3, with D perhaps TRBD2 (6 bases). There are 14 residues in the CDR3. V was shortened by 2 bases and J by 4 bases, with 10 bases between the two germline ends. Germline V CDR1 and CDR2: SGHTA, FQGTGA. The CDR3 region is CASSLYSGADTQYF. The CDR3 DNA reads as TGTGCCAGCAGCTTATACTCGGGAGCAGATACGCAGTATTTT.

The chain couples TRBV19 to TRBJ2-1; maybe TRBD1 (6 bases). The V gene's germline CDR1 is LNHDA and CDR2 SQIVND (reference sequence). Trimming removed 4 bases at V and 14 bases at J, with 18 bases between. This CDR3 contains 13 residues. This CDR3 reads CASSTRTAVDKFF. The CDR3 DNA sequence: TGTGCCAGTAGTACAAGGACAGCGGTCGACAAGTTCTTC.

The rearrangement uses TRBV18 and TRBJ2-3; D is perhaps TRBD2 (5 bases). Germline V gene sequence: CDR1 KGHSH, CDR2 LQKENI. This CDR3 comprises 13 residues. V was pared by 6 bases and J by 0 bases, with 7 bases between. This CDR3 is CASSLASTDTQYF. The CDR3 coding sequence is TGTGCCAGCTCCCTAGCTAGCACAGATACGCAGTATTTT.

The genes are TRBV9 and TRBJ1-4; D is ambiguous. There are 16 residues in the CDR3. CDR1 SGDLS and CDR2 YYNGEE come from the germline V gene. With 4 bases removed from V and 0 bases from J, the gap between germline ends came to 13 bases. The DNA for the CDR3 is TGTGCCAGCAGCTCGGGTAATTCGGCAACTAATGAAAAACTGTTTTTT. Encoded protein: CASSSGNSATNEKLFF.

This clone appeared a few times. This chain connects TRBV5-4 to TRBJ2-2, with TRBD1 matching over 8 bases. V shed 4 bases, J shed 1 base, and the junction held 6 bases outside the gene matches. The CDR3 is made up of 16 amino acids. CDR1 is SGHNT and CDR2 is YYREEE in the germline V gene (reference sequence). The CDR3 spells CASSPGQGWNTGELFF. CDR3 coding DNA: TGTGCCAGCAGCCCTGGACAGGGATGGAACACCGGGGAGCTGTTTTTT.

CDR3 in amino acids: CASSDVTTMNTEAFF. CDR3 bases: TGTGCCAGTAGTGACGTTACGACAATGAACACTGAAGCTTTCTTT. V usage is TRBV19 and J usage is TRBJ1-1; D not certain. Germline CDR1 reads LNHDA; CDR2 reads SQIVND (reference sequence). The V end was cut by 5 bases, the J end by 0 bases, with 13 bases between. The CDR3 spans 15 residues.

The chain combines TRBV24-1 with TRBJ2-1, with D maybe TRBD1 (6 bases). V gave up 6 bases and J gave up 10 bases, with 15 bases separating them. Germline V lookup: CDR1 KGHDR, CDR2 SFDVKD. The CDR3 spans 13 residues. The CDR3 loop reads CATSLTGKGEQFF. Written as DNA, the CDR3 is TGTGCCACCAGTTTAACAGGGAAAGGCGAGCAGTTCTTC.

The chain joins TRBV6-5 to TRBJ1-5, with 9 bases aligning to TRBD1. This CDR3 has 15 amino acids. Germline V gene sequence: CDR1 MNHEY, CDR2 SVGAGI. The junction had 9 bases not matched to a gene; V was cut back by 6 bases and J by 6 bases. CDR3 protein: CASRRDREVSQPQHF. CDR3 DNA: TGTGCCAGCAGGAGGGACAGGGAGGTTAGTCAGCCCCAGCATTTT.

The CDR3 sequence is CASSLDSSGGETQYF. The CDR3 DNA reads as TGCGCCAGCAGCTTGGATTCAAGCGGGGGAGAGACCCAGTACTTC. This chain joins TRBV5-1 and TRBJ2-5, with 8 bases that match TRBD2. Germline V gives CDR1 SGHRS, CDR2 YFSETQ. This CDR3 has 15 amino acids. After removal of 0 bases from V and 4 bases from J, the junction contained 5 bases not matched to a gene.

This chain links TRBV9 with TRBJ2-5; 7 bases map to TRBD1. V gave up 5 bases and J gave up 3 bases; unmatched junction bases: 7. The length of the CDR3 is 14 residues. Germline CDR1 is SGDLS and CDR2 is YYNGEE. DNA for the CDR3: TGTGCCAGCAGTGTAACCGGGACAGAAGAGACCCAGTACTTC. The encoded protein is CASSVTGTEETQYF.

This clone has a handful of counts. This chain joins TRBV27 and TRBJ1-2; D call uncertain. This CDR3 contains 13 residues. V was cut by 2 bases and J by 8 bases, with 12 bases left in between. CDR1 MNHEY and CDR2 SMNVEV come from the germline V gene (reference sequence). The CDR3 protein is CASSLADSRGYTF. The CDR3 coding sequence is TGTGCCAGCAGTTTAGCGGATTCTAGGGGCTACACCTTC.

J is TRBJ2-2 and V is TRBV7-2, with 13 bases lining up with TRBD2. The CDR3 length is 15 residues. Per germline, CDR1 SGHTA and CDR2 FQGNSA. Germline trimming cut 4 bases from V and 5 bases from J; bases unmatched to any gene: 1. CDR3 nucleotides: TGTGCCAGCAGCTCGGGACTAGCGGGAACCGGGGAGCTGTTTTTT. Amino acid sequence: CASSSGLAGTGELFF.

This rearrangement joins TRBV10-3 to TRBJ1-2, with TRBD1 identical over 10 bases. The CDR3 is made up of 17 amino acids. Germline CDR1 ENHRY, CDR2 SYGVKD. V was pared by 5 bases and J by 2 bases, with 11 bases of the junction left unmatched. CDR3 DNA: TGTGCCATCAGTACTGATGCTAGGACAGGGGGAAACTATGGCTACACCTTC. This sequence encodes CAISTDARTGGNYGYTF.

The genes are TRBV19 and TRBJ2-7, with 7 positions matching TRBD1. In germline, CDR1 is LNHDA, CDR2 SQIVND (reference sequence). This CDR3 comprises 14 residues. With 6 bases clipped from V and 0 bases from J, the junction kept 5 bases outside the gene matches. CDR3 sequence reads: CASSATGTSYEQYF. For the CDR3, the DNA is TGTGCCAGTAGCGCGACAGGGACCTCCTACGAGCAGTACTTC.

This clone was counted between two and nine times. This chain uses TRBV7-7 with TRBJ2-7; 10 bases align to TRBD1. Germline V gives CDR1 SSHAT, CDR2 FNYEAQ (reference sequence). The CDR3 is made up of 18 amino acids. J gave up 7 bases and V 1 base, and 16 bases lay outside the gene matches. As DNA, the CDR3 is TGTGCCAGCAGCTTAGGACAGGGGGCGCTTATTATGGAGTGTGAGCAGTACTTC. The encoded protein is CASSLGQGALIMECEQYF.

V gene TRBV12-3 or TRBV12-4 combines with J gene TRBJ1-4, with D unresolved. The CDR3 has 13 amino acids. The V end lost 6 bases, the J end lost 8 bases, and 13 bases lay between the germline ends. CDR3 in DNA: TGTGCCAGCAGCCTAATACGAGGGGAAAAACTGTTTTTT. This sequence encodes CASSLIRGEKLFF.

This clone came up a few times. The chain couples TRBV6-6 to TRBJ1-2; 8 bases match TRBD1. CDR3 size: 11 residues. The V segment lost 7 bases and the J segment 13 bases; nucleotides outside the gene matches: 8. The germline CDR1 and CDR2 sequences are MNHNY and SVGAGI (reference sequence). CDR3 DNA: TGTGCCAGCACCACGGACAGGGTGTCCACCTTC. Encoded protein: CASTTDRVSTF.

The chain joins TRBV11-2 to TRBJ2-1; a weak D match, TRBD1 (5 bases). Germline V gene data show CDR1 as SGHAT and CDR2 as FQNNGV. V shed 3 bases and J shed 2 bases, with 11 bases lying between them. The CDR3 is made up of 15 amino acids. Here the CDR3 reads CASSLDTGPYNEQFF. CDR3 sequence (DNA): TGTGCCAGCAGCTTGGATACAGGACCCTACAATGAGCAGTTCTTC.

The CDR3 DNA reads TGTGCCAGCAGCCGACAGGGGGCTGGAAACACCATATATTTT. Its protein product is CASSRQGAGNTIYF. The chain has TRBV7-9 and TRBJ1-3, with TRBD1 identical over 9 bases. The CDR3 is made up of 14 amino acids. Germline V lookup: CDR1 SEHNR, CDR2 FQNEAQ (reference sequence). The J segment lost 2 bases and the V segment lost 5 bases, leaving 1 base of the junction unmatched.

CDR3 coding DNA: TGTGCCAGCAGTACCCGGGGGGAGACCCAGTACTTC. It translates to CASSTRGETQYF. The chain is built from TRBV6-5 and TRBJ2-5, with D maybe TRBD2 (6 bases). V lost 5 bases and J 5 bases, leaving 9 bases between the germline ends. Germline CDR1 MNHEY, CDR2 SVGAGI. The CDR3 consists of 12 residues.

This clone occurred a few times. This chain uses TRBV11-2 with TRBJ2-5; D perhaps matches TRBD2 (6 bases). From germline, CDR1 is SGHAT and CDR2 FQNNGV. The V end was cut by 4 bases, the J end by 5 bases, with 11 bases between. The CDR3 is made up of 13 amino acids. DNA for the CDR3: TGTGCCAGCAGCTCGGGACTCGGCGAGACCCAGTACTTC. Protein sequence: CASSSGLGETQYF.

The chain joins TRBV4-1 to TRBJ1-3; D remains ambiguous. V was cut by 0 bases and J by 0 bases, with 12 bases left in between. The CDR3 sequence is 17 residues long. The germline gives CDR1 MGHRA, CDR2 YSYEKL. This chain's CDR3 is CASSQESSRYSGNTIYF. The CDR3 nucleotides are TGCGCCAGCAGCCAAGAGTCTAGCCGGTACTCTGGAAACACCATATATTTT.